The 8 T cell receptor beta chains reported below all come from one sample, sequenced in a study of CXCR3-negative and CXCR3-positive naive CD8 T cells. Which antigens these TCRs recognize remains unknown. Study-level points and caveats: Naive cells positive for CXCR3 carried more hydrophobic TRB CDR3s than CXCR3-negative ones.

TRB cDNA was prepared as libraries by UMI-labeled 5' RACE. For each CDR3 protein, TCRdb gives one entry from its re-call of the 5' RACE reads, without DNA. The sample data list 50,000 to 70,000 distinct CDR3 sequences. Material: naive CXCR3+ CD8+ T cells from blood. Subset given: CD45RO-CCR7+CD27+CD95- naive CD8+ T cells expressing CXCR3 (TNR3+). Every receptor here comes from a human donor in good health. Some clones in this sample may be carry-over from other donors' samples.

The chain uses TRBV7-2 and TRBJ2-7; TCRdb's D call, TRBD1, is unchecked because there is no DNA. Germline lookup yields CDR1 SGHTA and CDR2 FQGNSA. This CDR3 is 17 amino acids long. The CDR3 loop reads CASSFITGRTSFYEQYF.

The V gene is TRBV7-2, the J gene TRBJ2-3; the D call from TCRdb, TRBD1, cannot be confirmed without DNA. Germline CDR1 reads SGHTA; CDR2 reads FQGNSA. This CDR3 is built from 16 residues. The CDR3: CASSPERLPRTDTQYF.

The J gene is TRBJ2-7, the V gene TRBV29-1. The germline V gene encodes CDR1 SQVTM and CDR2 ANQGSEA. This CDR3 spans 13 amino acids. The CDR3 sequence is CSVVGLSAPEQYF.

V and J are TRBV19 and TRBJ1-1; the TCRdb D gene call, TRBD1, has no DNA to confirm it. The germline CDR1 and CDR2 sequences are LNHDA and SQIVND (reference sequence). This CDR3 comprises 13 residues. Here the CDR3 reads CASKNRGLSEAFF.

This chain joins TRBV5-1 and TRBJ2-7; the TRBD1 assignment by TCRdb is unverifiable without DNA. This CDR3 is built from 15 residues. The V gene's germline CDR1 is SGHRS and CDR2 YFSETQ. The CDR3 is CASSLVATPNYEQYF.

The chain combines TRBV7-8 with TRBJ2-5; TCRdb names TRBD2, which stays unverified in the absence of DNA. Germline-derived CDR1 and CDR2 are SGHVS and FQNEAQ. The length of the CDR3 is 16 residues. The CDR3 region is CASSLAHLAGEETQYF.

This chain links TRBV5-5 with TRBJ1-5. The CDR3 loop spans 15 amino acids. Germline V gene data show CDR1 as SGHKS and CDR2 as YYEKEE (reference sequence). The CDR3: CASSLEGFPNQPQHF. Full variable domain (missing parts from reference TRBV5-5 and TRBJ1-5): DAGVTQSPTHLIKTRGQQVTLRCSPISGHKSVSWYQQVLGQGPQFIFQYYEKEERGRGNFPDRFSARQFPNYSSELNVNALLLGDSALYLCASSLEGFPNQPQHFGDGTRLSIL.

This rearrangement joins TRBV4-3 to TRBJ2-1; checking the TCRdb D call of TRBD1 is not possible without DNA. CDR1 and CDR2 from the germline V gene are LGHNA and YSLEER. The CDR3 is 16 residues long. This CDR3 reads CASSQDEGGEYNEQFF.